Below, 6 T cell receptor beta chains from the same sample are listed, as sequenced in a study of blood T cell repertoires in COVID-19 (dated by TCRdb to about 2020). Preparation of the library involved the immunoSEQ multiplex PCR assay. TCRdb holds this immuneACCESS table with in-frame rearrangements only. Some clones are missing; in checked studies, unresolved V genes explain under half, and the rest has no known cause. The sample table records roughly 190,000 clones; about 88% of these occur just once. The leading ten clones occupy roughly 5.5% of the sample. The sample taken for sequencing was peripheral blood. These receptors were obtained from a man between 35 and 55 years old with active or convalescent COVID-19.

The rearrangement links TRBV19 to TRBJ1-5; D is uncertain. Trimming left V 8 bases short and J 0 bases short, with 14 bases between. The CDR3 sequence is 15 residues long. The germline V gene has CDR1 LNHDA and CDR2 SQIVND (reference sequence). For the CDR3, the DNA is TGTGCCAGTGGCACTGGGCAGGATAGCAATCAGCCCCAGCATTTT. This gives the protein CASGTGQDSNQPQHF.

This clone has only one observation. The chain is built from TRBV19 and TRBJ2-5; possible D gene TRBD2, 5 bases. Per germline, CDR1 LNHDA and CDR2 SQIVND (reference sequence). The CDR3 has 13 amino acids. Trimming stripped 3 bases from V and 4 bases from J, with 9 bases between. The CDR3 protein is CASSILAGETQYF. DNA of the CDR3: TGTGCCAGTAGTATCCTAGCAGGAGAGACCCAGTACTTC. The full variable domain, completed using reference TRBV19 and TRBJ2-5, is DGGITQSPKYLFRKEGQNVTLSCEQNLNHDAMYWYRQDPGQGLRLIYYSQIVNDFQKGDIAEGYSVSREKKESFPLTVTSAQKNPTAFYLCASSILAGETQYFGPGTRLLVL.

The chain couples TRBV6-1 to TRBJ1-2, with 8 bases that match TRBD1. With V trimmed by 2 bases and J by 4 bases, 12 bases remained unmatched. CDR1 MNHNS and CDR2 SASEGT come from the germline V gene. The CDR3 loop spans 17 amino acids. CDR3 protein: CASSEREGQGPSYGYTF. CDR3 sequence (DNA): TGTGCCAGCAGTGAAAGGGAAGGACAGGGACCGAGCTATGGCTACACCTTC.

The chain recombines TRBV10-3 with TRBJ2-1; D unresolved. V lost 0 bases to trimming and J lost 2 bases, with 8 bases between them. The CDR3 is 15 residues long. The germline CDR1 and CDR2 sequences are ENHRY and SYGVKD. CDR3: CAISESEYTYNEQFF. The DNA of the CDR3 is TGTGCCATCAGTGAGTCAGAATACACCTACAATGAGCAGTTCTTC.

The J gene is TRBJ1-5, the V gene TRBV6-2 or TRBV6-3, with D perhaps TRBD1 (6 bases). Germline CDR1 and CDR2: MNHEY and SVGEGT. The V end was cut by 2 bases, the J end by 5 bases, with 16 bases between. This CDR3 region has 16 residues. The CDR3 protein is CASSYTGTNNYQPQHF. For the CDR3, the DNA is TGTGCCAGCAGTTACACCGGGACAAATAATTATCAGCCCCAGCATTTT.

V is TRBV30 and J is TRBJ2-7; 12 bases line up with TRBD2. V dropped 1 base and J dropped 4; count of bases not matched to a gene: 11. Germline CDR1 and CDR2: GTSNPN and SVGIG (reference sequence). The CDR3 spans 17 residues. CDR3 region: CAWSGGLAGSCPYEQYF. Written as DNA, the CDR3 is TGTGCCTGGAGTGGGGGACTAGCGGGCTCCTGCCCATACGAGCAGTACTTC.